At least ten counts were recorded for the clone carrying this TCR beta chain. Germline loops: CDR1 GTSNPN, CDR2 SVGIG (reference sequence). The CDR3 extends over 14 amino acids. V lost 1 base to trimming and J lost 7 bases; unmatched junction nucleotides: 9. A library of TCRbeta sequences, prepared with unique molecular identifiers, was generated. TCRdb analysed the PCR reads with MiXCR anew, one entry per CDR3 protein. The data hold 150,000 to 250,000 distinct CDR3 sequences, with roughly 6.3% observed a single time. The sample originates from a study of T-cell reconstitution after alpha-beta-depleted transplantation in children.

The clonotype comes from a girl under three years old with combined immunodeficiency, due to receive a stem cell transplant. Specimen: PBMCs, collected before TCRalphabeta/CD19-depleted stem cell transplant. The V gene is TRBV30, the J gene TRBJ2-7, with TRBD1 identical over 8 bases. The CDR3 DNA follows: TGTGCCTGGAGTGACCCCCCGGGACAGGTAGAGCAGTACTTC. Protein: CAWSDPPGQVEQYF.